A single sample gave rise to the 21 T cell receptor beta chains below, sequenced in a study of cytomegalovirus exposure and HLA in healthy donors. PCR used 60 Vbeta primers and 13 Jbeta primers. The protocol was immunoSEQ multiplex PCR, while the TCRdb copy is restricted to in-frame clones and leaves out a portion. The data show 95,000 to 110,000 clones, approximately 84% seen once. The sample was PBMCs. The origin of the receptors is a man aged 25-40 years in good health and CMV-seronegative.

The chain recombines TRBV15 with TRBJ1-2, with 7 bases fitting TRBD1. The germline CDR1 and CDR2 sequences are LNHNV and YYDKDF (reference sequence). The CDR3 length is 15 residues. With 5 bases clipped from V and 9 bases from J, the junction kept 15 bases outside the gene matches. This CDR3 reads CATSGRRQGERRYTF. In nucleotides, the CDR3 is TGTGCCACCAGCGGAAGAAGACAGGGTGAGAGGCGCTACACCTTC.

The chain combines TRBV30 with TRBJ2-7; possibly TRBD2 for D (6 bases). V was pared by 0 bases and J by 3 bases, with 12 bases between. The CDR3 covers 14 residues. Germline CDR1 GTSNPN, CDR2 SVGIG (reference sequence). The CDR3 protein is CAWSVPAGYYEQYF. CDR3 in DNA: TGTGCCTGGAGTGTACCGGCGGGGTACTACGAGCAGTACTTC.

This clone has just one count. This sequence joins TRBV11-2 and TRBJ2-2; D call uncertain. V lost 4 bases and J lost 1, with 7 bases in between. The length of the CDR3 is 14 residues. CDR1 is SGHAT and CDR2 is FQNNGV in the germline V gene. As DNA, the CDR3 is TGTGCCAGCAGCTCCGGCGGGAACACCGGGGAGCTGTTTTTT. Translation: CASSSGGNTGELFF.

This chain uses TRBV6-4 with TRBJ2-3, with D tentatively TRBD1 (7 bases). Germline-derived CDR1 and CDR2 are MRHNA and SNTAGT. CDR3 length: 15 residues. Trimming cost V 8 bases and J 10 bases, with 25 bases left between them. CDR3 loop: CASGTGDSFILSQYF. The DNA of the CDR3 is TGTGCCAGCGGAACAGGGGACTCCTTCATTTTATCGCAGTATTTT.

The chain uses TRBV19 and TRBJ1-1, with TRBD1 as a possible D gene (5 bases). The CDR3 length is 12 residues. Per germline, CDR1 LNHDA and CDR2 SQIVND (reference sequence). Trimming cost V 1 base and J 10 bases, with 10 bases left between them. The DNA for the CDR3 is TGTGCCAGTAGTATAGGGAGGGGCTCAGCTTTCTTT. Its translation is CASSIGRGSAFF.

The chain links TRBV5-1 to TRBJ1-5; 7 nucleotides agree with TRBD1. The CDR3 runs to 14 residues. The J segment lost 7 bases and the V segment lost 4 bases, leaving 8 bases of the junction unmatched. Germline V gene data show CDR1 as SGHRS and CDR2 as YFSETQ. CDR3 in amino acids: CASSRTGATQPQHF. The CDR3 nucleotides are TGCGCCAGCAGCCGAACAGGGGCGACCCAGCCCCAGCATTTT.

This chain uses TRBV1 with TRBJ2-2; the table names TRBD2, a call not compared with the DNA. TRBV1 represents a pseudogene. The CDR3 runs 18 residues. As DNA, the CDR3 is TGCACCAGCAGCCTCCGACTAGCGGGGGGGCGGTGCACCGGGGAGCTGTTTTTT. Protein product: CTSSLRLAGGRCTGELFF.

V usage is TRBV11-1 and J usage is TRBJ2-1; 9 nucleotides line up with TRBD2. The CDR3 extends over 15 amino acids. V lost 1 base and J lost 5; bases outside the gene matches: 3. CDR1 and CDR2 from the germline V gene are SGHAT and FQDESV (reference sequence). The CDR3 bases are TGTGCCAGCAGCTTAGTGGCTAGCGGGAACAATGAGCAGTTCTTC. This sequence encodes CASSLVASGNNEQFF. Full variable domain (missing parts from reference TRBV11-1 and TRBJ2-1): EAEVAQSPRYKITEKSQAVAFWCDPISGHATLYWYRQILGQGPELLVQFQDESVVDDSQLPKDRFSAERLKGVDSTLKIQPAELGDSAMYLCASSLVASGNNEQFFGPGTRLTVL.

The gene calls are TRBV7-2 and TRBJ2-3; TRBD1 aligns across 7 bases. Per germline, CDR1 SGHTA and CDR2 FQGNSA. This CDR3 has 16 residues. Trimming took 5 bases from V and 3 from J; bases not matched to a gene: 11. CDR3 DNA: TGTGCCAGCAGCGGAAGGGACAGCGGTAGTACAGATACGCAGTATTTT. Translated: CASSGRDSGSTDTQYF. The full variable domain, its missing parts supplied by reference TRBV7-2 and TRBJ2-3, is GAGVSQSPSNKVTEKGKDVELRCDPISGHTALYWYRQSLGQGLEFLIYFQGNSAPDKSGLPSDRFSAERTGGSVSTLTIQRTQQEDSAVYLCASSGRDSGSTDTQYFGPGTRLTVL.

The rearrangement joins TRBV30 to TRBJ1-5, with a weak D call TRBD1 (5 bases). Germline assignment: CDR1 GTSNPN and CDR2 SVGIG (reference sequence). The CDR3 has 15 amino acids. Between the trimmed V and J ends, which lost 1 base and 4 bases, there was a span of 14 bases. The CDR3 sequence is CAWSAPLDRNQPQHF. Here the CDR3 DNA reads TGTGCCTGGAGTGCGCCCCTCGACAGAAATCAGCCCCAGCATTTT.

The gene calls are TRBV19 and TRBJ1-5; no definite D call. The germline V gene has CDR1 LNHDA and CDR2 SQIVND (reference sequence). This CDR3 is 15 amino acids long. The germline V and J ends were trimmed by 0 bases and 0 bases, with 6 bases remaining between them. CDR3 coding DNA: TGTGCCAGTAGTATAGATGCGGATAGCAATCAGCCCCAGCATTTT. Its translation: CASSIDADSNQPQHF.

The J gene is TRBJ1-5, the V gene TRBV14, with D unresolved. V lost 3 bases to trimming and J lost 3 bases, with 9 bases between them. Germline V gives CDR1 SGHDN, CDR2 FVKESK. This CDR3 region has 14 residues. This CDR3 reads CASSHEALNQPQHF. CDR3 bases: TGTGCCAGCAGCCATGAGGCCCTCAATCAGCCCCAGCATTTT.

The rearrangement uses TRBV7-9 and TRBJ1-6; TRBD1 matches at 7 bases. This CDR3 has 13 residues. V dropped 2 bases and J dropped 8; count of bases not matched to a gene: 0. Germline V gene data show CDR1 as SEHNR and CDR2 as FQNEAQ (reference sequence). The CDR3 sequence: CASSLQGDSPLHF. CDR3 nucleotides: TGTGCCAGCAGCTTACAGGGGGATTCACCCCTCCACTTT. Full variable domain (missing parts from reference TRBV7-9 and TRBJ1-6): DTGVSQNPRHKITKRGQNVTFRCDPISEHNRLYWYRQTLGQGPEFLTYFQNEAQLEKSRLLSDRFSAERPKGSFSTLEIQRTEQGDSAMYLCASSLQGDSPLHFGNGTRLTVT.

This clone has more than one count but fewer than ten. This chain links TRBV6-5 with TRBJ1-2, with a possible D match to TRBD1 (6 bases). The CDR3 is made up of 13 amino acids. CDR1 is MNHEY, CDR2 SVGAGI, per germline. Trimming removed 2 bases at V and 7 bases at J, with 11 bases between. This CDR3 reads CASSYVAGAGYTF. The DNA of the CDR3 is TGTGCCAGCAGTTACGTGGCAGGGGCTGGCTACACCTTC.

In its sample, this clone was seen a few times. The chain recombines TRBV6-4 with TRBJ1-4; D uncertain. Germline V lookup: CDR1 MRHNA, CDR2 SNTAGT. The CDR3 extends over 14 amino acids. Trimming shortened V by 0 bases and J by 9 bases, and 11 bases separated the two germline ends. Here the CDR3 reads CASSDSSPPKKLFF. The CDR3 coding sequence is TGTGCCAGCAGTGACTCGAGCCCGCCAAAAAAACTGTTTTTT.

This chain uses TRBV5-1 with TRBJ2-3; 8 nucleotides line up with TRBD1. Germline V gene lookup returns CDR1 SGHRS and CDR2 YFSETQ. V trimming: 6 bases; J trimming: 3 bases; junction bases outside the gene matches: 6. The CDR3 extends over 14 amino acids. The CDR3 is CASKAQGGTDTQYF. The DNA of the CDR3 is TGCGCCAGCAAGGCACAGGGGGGAACAGATACGCAGTATTTT.

The chain links TRBV28 to TRBJ2-5, with 7 bases matching TRBD1. V lost 7 bases, J lost 1 base, and 9 bases stayed unmatched. From germline, CDR1 is MDHEN and CDR2 SYDVKM. CDR3 size: 15 residues. CDR3 in DNA: TGTGCCAGCACCCGGACAGGCGGCTTCCAAGAGACCCAGTACTTC. This codes for CASTRTGGFQETQYF.

The rearrangement uses TRBV14 and TRBJ2-1; 9 bases match TRBD2. This CDR3 comprises 15 residues. With 7 bases clipped from V and 6 bases from J, the junction kept 10 bases outside the gene matches. The germline V gene has CDR1 SGHDN and CDR2 FVKESK. In DNA, the CDR3 is TGTGCCAGCACCCCTCGGCTAGCGGGACGCAATGAGCAGTTCTTC. It encodes CASTPRLAGRNEQFF.

The V gene is TRBV13, the J gene TRBJ2-3, with a weak D call TRBD2 (6 bases). V gave up 4 bases and J gave up 2 bases, with 19 bases separating them. Germline CDR1 reads PRHDT; CDR2 reads FYEKMQ (reference sequence). This CDR3 is 17 amino acids long. The CDR3 nucleotides read TGTGCCAGCAGCTCCAACCGTTTTAGCGGAAACACAGATACGCAGTATTTT. Its protein product is CASSSNRFSGNTDTQYF.

The chain combines TRBV7-9 with TRBJ2-7, with D uncertain. Germline V gene lookup returns CDR1 SEHNR and CDR2 FQNEAQ (reference sequence). This CDR3 is 12 amino acids long. V was pared by 5 bases and J by 4 bases, with 9 bases between. This CDR3 reads CASSPLTYEQYF. The CDR3 DNA reads TGTGCCAGCAGCCCGCTGACTTACGAGCAGTACTTC.

The chain couples TRBV28 to TRBJ1-1; D gene uncertain. CDR3 length equals 13 residues. Trimming shortened V by 3 bases and J by 0 bases, and 5 bases separated the two germline ends. Looked up from germline, CDR1 is MDHEN and CDR2 is SYDVKM. The CDR3 DNA sequence: TGTGCCAGCAGTTTCCCCTTGAACACTGAAGCTTTCTTT. It yields the protein CASSFPLNTEAFF.